This T cell receptor beta chain comes out of a study of PD-L1 blockade in urothelial cancer. For the study at large: Investigators checked blood 3 weeks (second dose) and 6 weeks after treatment start. A median roughly 150,000 T cells were found in blood samples.

Clones were read by immunoSEQ multiplex PCR, and TCRdb kept only the in-frame ones, dropping some. This table holds 55,000 to 80,000 clones, about 86% found once. Described time point: pretreatment peripheral blood. Samples spanned pretreatment and treatment, with 1 to 8 time points per patient. V lost 3 bases, J lost 3 bases, and 11 bases lay in between. This CDR3 contains 14 residues. CDR1 is LNHDA and CDR2 is SQIVND in the germline V gene (reference sequence). The receptor was derived from an older man with urothelial cancer. The sequenced sample was PBMCs, obtained around atezolizumab (anti-PD-L1) treatment. This chain joins TRBV19 and TRBJ1-1; D unresolved. The CDR3 nucleotides read TGTGCCAGTAGTATTAGGGAGACGGACACTGAAGCTTTCTTT. This gives the protein CASSIRETDTEAFF.